Listed below are T cell receptor beta chains from one sample, sequenced in a study of glioma-infiltrating T cells after dendritic cell vaccination. Generated by immunoSEQ multiplex PCR, the TCRdb table keeps only in-frame clones and is missing some. In the table there are 75,000 to 100,000 clones, 79% of which are singletons. Sequenced here: blood, sampled before dendritic cell vaccination. These receptors were obtained from a human donor with glioblastoma. Each CDR3 is given with its conserved first and last residue. D genes are given only for firm matches. Clone size, where shown, is once, few, many, or a class for clones that have expanded.

CDR3 DNA: TGTGCCAGCAGTGAAGTGAGGGGCCTAGCGGGCCTTTACAATGAGCAGTTCTTC
CDR3 protein: CASSEVRGLAGLYNEQFF
J gene: TRBJ2-1
clone size: NA
D gene: TRBD2
V gene: TRBV6-1

CDR3 DNA: TGCGCCAGCAGTGATTACACAGATACGCAGTATTTT
CDR3 protein: CASSDYTDTQYF
J gene: TRBJ2-3
clone size: NA
D gene: NA
V gene: TRBV10-1

CDR3 DNA: TGCGCCAGCACTCGATACCCCCGGATTGACAAGTCGAACTATGGCTACACCTTC
CDR3 protein: CASTRYPRIDKSNYGYTF
J gene: TRBJ1-2
clone size: NA
D gene: NA
V gene: TRBV5-1

CDR3 DNA: TGTGCCAGCAGACGTCTAGCGGCGGGAGAAGAGACCCAGTACTTC
CDR3 protein: CASRRLAAGEETQYF
J gene: TRBJ2-5
clone size: NA
D gene: TRBD2
V gene: TRBV6-1

CDR3 DNA: TGTGCCAGCAGCTTGGATCTTACTTCCACAGATACGCAGTATTTT
CDR3 protein: CASSLDLTSTDTQYF
J gene: TRBJ2-3
clone size: NA
D gene: NA
V gene: TRBV5-4

CDR3 DNA: TGTGCCAGCAGTTTATCTGGCCCGGGACTAGTCTACGAGCAGTACTTC
CDR3 protein: CASSLSGPGLVYEQYF
J gene: TRBJ2-7
clone size: NA
D gene: TRBD2
V gene: TRBV27

CDR3 DNA: TGCGCCAGCAGCGCCGGCCAAGAGACCCAGTACTTC
CDR3 protein: CASSAGQETQYF
J gene: TRBJ2-5
clone size: NA
D gene: NA
V gene: TRBV5-1

CDR3 DNA: TGTGCCAGTAGTACCGACACGACACTCTATAGCAATCAGCCCCAGCATTTT
CDR3 protein: CASSTDTTLYSNQPQHF
J gene: TRBJ1-5
clone size: NA
D gene: NA
V gene: TRBV19

CDR3 DNA: TGCGCCAGCAGTGGCGTGGCGGGGAGCTCCTACAATGAGCAGTTCTTC
CDR3 protein: CASSGVAGSSYNEQFF
J gene: TRBJ2-1
clone size: NA
D gene: NA
V gene: TRBV10-2

CDR3 DNA: TGTGCCAGCCAAGGGGGGGCCCTTTATAGCAATCAGCCCCAGCATTTT
CDR3 protein: CASQGGALYSNQPQHF
J gene: TRBJ1-5
clone size: few
D gene: NA
V gene: TRBV28

CDR3 DNA: TGCGCCAGCAGCTTGGTGGCAGGGGGCACCGGGGAGCTGTTTTTT
CDR3 protein: CASSLVAGGTGELFF
J gene: TRBJ2-2
clone size: once
D gene: TRBD1
V gene: TRBV5-1

CDR3 DNA: TGCAGCGTTGAAGCGCGTCAGGGGGAGACCCAGTACTTC
CDR3 protein: CSVEARQGETQYF
J gene: TRBJ2-5
clone size: NA
D gene: NA
V gene: TRBV29-1

CDR3 DNA: TGCGCCAGCAGCCCGGGAGCGGGGGCCCACCAAGAGACCCAGTACTTC
CDR3 protein: CASSPGAGAHQETQYF
J gene: TRBJ2-5
clone size: few
D gene: TRBD2
V gene: TRBV5-1